This TCR beta chain was sequenced for a study of cytomegalovirus exposure and HLA in healthy donors. The method was immunoSEQ multiplex PCR; TCRdb's version includes in-frame clones alone and lacks a portion of them. Of 76,000 or so clones in the sample, approximately 93% were seen once. V gave up 5 bases and J gave up 1 base; unmatched junction bases: 9. The CDR3 has 17 amino acids. The germline V gene has CDR1 SGHTA and CDR2 FQGTGA. The TCR was taken from a woman aged 18-29 years in good health and CMV-seropositive. The sequencing input was PBMCs. This sequence joins TRBV7-3 and TRBJ1-5; TRBD1 matches 9 bases. CDR3 sequence reads: CASSLYRGQRSNQPQHF. The CDR3 nucleotides read TGTGCCAGCAGCCTGTACAGGGGGCAAAGGAGCAATCAGCCCCAGCATTTT.